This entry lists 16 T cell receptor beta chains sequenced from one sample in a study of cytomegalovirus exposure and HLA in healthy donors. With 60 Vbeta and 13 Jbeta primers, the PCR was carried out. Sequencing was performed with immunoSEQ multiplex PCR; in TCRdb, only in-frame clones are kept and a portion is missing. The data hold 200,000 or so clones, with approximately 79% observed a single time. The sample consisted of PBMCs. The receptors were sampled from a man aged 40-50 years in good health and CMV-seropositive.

CDR3 sequence: CAIGPATGGEQPQHF. The CDR3 bases are TGTGCCATCGGGCCCGCTACAGGGGGTGAACAGCCCCAGCATTTT. The chain has TRBV10-3 and TRBJ1-5; 8 bases agree with TRBD1. The V and J ends lost 8 bases and 7 bases, in that order; junction bases with no gene match: 13. This CDR3 is 15 amino acids long. CDR1 is ENHRY, CDR2 SYGVKD, per germline.

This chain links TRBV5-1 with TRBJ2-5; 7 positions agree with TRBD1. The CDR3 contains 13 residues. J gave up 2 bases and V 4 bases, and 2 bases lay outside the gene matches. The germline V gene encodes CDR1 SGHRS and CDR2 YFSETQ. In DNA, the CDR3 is TGCGCCAGCAGCCGGGACAGTCAAGAGACCCAGTACTTC. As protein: CASSRDSQETQYF.

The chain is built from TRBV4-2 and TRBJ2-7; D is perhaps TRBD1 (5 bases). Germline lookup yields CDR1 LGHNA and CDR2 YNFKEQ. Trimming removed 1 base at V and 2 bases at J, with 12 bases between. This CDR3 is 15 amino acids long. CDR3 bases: TGTGCCAGCAGCCAAGGGGCGGTGGGGCCCTACGAGCAGTACTTC. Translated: CASSQGAVGPYEQYF.

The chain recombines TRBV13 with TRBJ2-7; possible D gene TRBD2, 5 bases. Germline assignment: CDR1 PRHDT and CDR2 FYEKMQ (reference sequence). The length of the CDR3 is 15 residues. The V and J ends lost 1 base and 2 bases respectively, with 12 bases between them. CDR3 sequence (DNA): TGTGCCAGCAGCTTAGATGGCCCCGGGGCCTACGAGCAGTACTTC. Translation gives CASSLDGPGAYEQYF.

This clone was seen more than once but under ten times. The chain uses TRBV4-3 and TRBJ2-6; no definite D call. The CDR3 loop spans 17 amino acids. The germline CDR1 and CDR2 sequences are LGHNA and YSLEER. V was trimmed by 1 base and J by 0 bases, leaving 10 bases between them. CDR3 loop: CASSQGLPHSGANVLTF. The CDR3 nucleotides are TGCGCCAGCAGCCAAGGACTTCCCCACTCTGGGGCCAACGTCCTGACTTTC.

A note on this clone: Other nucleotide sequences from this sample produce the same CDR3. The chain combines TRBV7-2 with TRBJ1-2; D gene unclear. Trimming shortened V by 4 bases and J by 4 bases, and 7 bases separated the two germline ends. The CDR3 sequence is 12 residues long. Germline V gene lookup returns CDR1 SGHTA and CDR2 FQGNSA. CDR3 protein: CASSSGGYGYTF. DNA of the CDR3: TGTGCCAGCAGCTCAGGAGGCTATGGCTACACCTTC.

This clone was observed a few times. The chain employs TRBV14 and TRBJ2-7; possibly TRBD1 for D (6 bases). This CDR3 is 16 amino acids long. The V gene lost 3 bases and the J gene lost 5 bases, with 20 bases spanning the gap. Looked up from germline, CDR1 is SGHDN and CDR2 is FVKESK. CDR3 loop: CASSHSGVGQFHEQYF. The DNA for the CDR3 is TGTGCCAGCAGCCACAGTGGGGTCGGACAGTTCCACGAGCAGTACTTC.

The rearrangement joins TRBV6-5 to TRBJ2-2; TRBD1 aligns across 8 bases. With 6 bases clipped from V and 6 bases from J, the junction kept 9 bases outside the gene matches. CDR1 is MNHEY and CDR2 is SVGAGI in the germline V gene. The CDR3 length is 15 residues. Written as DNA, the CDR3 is TGTGCCAGCAGCTATTATCCGGGACAGGCCGGGGAGCTGTTTTTT. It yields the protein CASSYYPGQAGELFF.

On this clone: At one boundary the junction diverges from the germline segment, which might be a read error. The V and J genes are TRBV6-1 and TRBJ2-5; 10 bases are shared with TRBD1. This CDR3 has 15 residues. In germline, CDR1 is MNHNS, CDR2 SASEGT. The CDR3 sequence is CASSEAIRDRGPGDF. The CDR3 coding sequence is TGTGCCAGCAGTGAAGCCATCCGGGACAGGGGACCCGGTGACTTC.

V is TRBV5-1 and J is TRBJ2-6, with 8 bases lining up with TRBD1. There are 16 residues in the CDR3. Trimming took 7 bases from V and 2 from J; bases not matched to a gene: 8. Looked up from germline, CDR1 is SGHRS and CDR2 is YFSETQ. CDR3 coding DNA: TGCGCCAGCGCGCTCCAGGGGGCGACTGGGGCCAACGTCCTGACTTTC. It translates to CASALQGATGANVLTF.

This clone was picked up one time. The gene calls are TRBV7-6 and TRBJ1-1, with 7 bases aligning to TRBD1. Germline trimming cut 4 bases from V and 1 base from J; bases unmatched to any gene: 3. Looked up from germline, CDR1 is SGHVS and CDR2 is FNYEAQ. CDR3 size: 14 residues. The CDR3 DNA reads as TGTGCCAGCAGCTGGGGACAGACGAACACTGAAGCTTTCTTT. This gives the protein CASSWGQTNTEAFF.

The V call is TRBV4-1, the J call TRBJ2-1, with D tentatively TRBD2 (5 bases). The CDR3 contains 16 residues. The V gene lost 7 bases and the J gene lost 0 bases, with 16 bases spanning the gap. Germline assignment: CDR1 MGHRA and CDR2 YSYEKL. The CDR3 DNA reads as TGCGCCAGCACCACTAGAGGCGCGGTCTCCTACAATGAGCAGTTCTTC. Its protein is CASTTRGAVSYNEQFF.

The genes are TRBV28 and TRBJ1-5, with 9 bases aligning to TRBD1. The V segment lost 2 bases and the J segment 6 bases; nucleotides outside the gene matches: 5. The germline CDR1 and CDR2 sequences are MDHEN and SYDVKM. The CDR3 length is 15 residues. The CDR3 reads CASSLTGGGPQPQHF. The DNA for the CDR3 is TGTGCCAGCAGTTTAACAGGGGGCGGGCCTCAGCCCCAGCATTTT.

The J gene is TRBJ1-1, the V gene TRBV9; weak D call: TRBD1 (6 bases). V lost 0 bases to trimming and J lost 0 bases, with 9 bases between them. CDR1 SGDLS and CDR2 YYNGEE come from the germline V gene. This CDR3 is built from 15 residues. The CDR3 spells CASSVGTVMNTEAFF. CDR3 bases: TGTGCCAGCAGCGTAGGGACAGTCATGAACACTGAAGCTTTCTTT.

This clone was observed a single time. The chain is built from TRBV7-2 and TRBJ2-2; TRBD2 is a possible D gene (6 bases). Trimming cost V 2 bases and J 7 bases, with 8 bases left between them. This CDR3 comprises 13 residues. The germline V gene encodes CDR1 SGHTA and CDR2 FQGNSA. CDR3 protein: CASSLRRDGELFF. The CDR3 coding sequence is TGTGCCAGCAGCTTAAGGCGGGACGGGGAGCTGTTTTTT.

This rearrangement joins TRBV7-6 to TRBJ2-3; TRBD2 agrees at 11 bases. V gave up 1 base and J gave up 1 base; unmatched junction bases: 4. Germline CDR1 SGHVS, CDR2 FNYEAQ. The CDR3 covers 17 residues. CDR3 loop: CASSLVRLAGRTDTQYF. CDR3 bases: TGTGCCAGCAGCTTAGTACGACTAGCGGGACGCACAGATACGCAGTATTTT.